This T cell receptor beta chain was recorded in a study of cytomegalovirus exposure and HLA in healthy donors. Across the study: Of the donors genotyped, some 400 in all, about 80% fell in the Caucasian-associated ancestry cluster.

The germline CDR1 and CDR2 sequences are SGHRS and YFSETQ. The CDR3 extends over 14 amino acids. V lost 4 bases and J 4 bases, leaving 12 bases between the germline ends. The PCR used 60 Vbeta and 13 Jbeta primers. Produced via immunoSEQ multiplex PCR; TCRdb's table is partial and in-frame only. The repertoire includes around 190,000 clones, around nine tenths of them detected once, and roughly 1.9% sits in the top ten. The chain carries TRBV5-1 and TRBJ1-3; D uncertain. The specimen was PBMCs. The receptor's source is a woman aged 18-29 years in good health and CMV-seronegative. The CDR3 DNA follows: TGCGCCAGCAGCGTTGGCACCTCCGGAAACACCATATATTTT. Translating gives CASSVGTSGNTIYF.